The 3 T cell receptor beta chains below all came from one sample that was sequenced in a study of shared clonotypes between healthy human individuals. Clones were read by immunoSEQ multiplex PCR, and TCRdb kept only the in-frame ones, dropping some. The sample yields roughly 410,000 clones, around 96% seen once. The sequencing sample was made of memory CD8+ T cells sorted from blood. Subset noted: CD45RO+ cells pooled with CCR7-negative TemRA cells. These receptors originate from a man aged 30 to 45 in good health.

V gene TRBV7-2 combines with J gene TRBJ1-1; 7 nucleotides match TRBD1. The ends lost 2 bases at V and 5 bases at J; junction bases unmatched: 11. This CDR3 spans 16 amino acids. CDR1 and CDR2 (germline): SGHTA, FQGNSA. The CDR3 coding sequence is TGTGCCAGCAGCTTATTAAGAGCAGGGGGATATACTGAAGCTTTCTTT. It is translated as CASSLLRAGGYTEAFF.

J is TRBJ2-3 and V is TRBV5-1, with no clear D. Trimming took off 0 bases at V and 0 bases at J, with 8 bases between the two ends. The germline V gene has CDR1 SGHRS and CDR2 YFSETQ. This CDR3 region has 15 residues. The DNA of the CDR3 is TGCGCCAGCAGCTTGGGGGTTGCTAGCACAGATACGCAGTATTTT. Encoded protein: CASSLGVASTDTQYF.

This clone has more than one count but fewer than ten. The CDR3 nucleotides are TGTGCCAGCAGTGGAGACAGGGCTCCTCAGCCCCAGCATTTT. Translating gives CASSGDRAPQPQHF. This chain joins TRBV6-1 and TRBJ1-5, with TRBD1 identical over 7 bases. Unmatched junction bases numbered 6, after V lost 4 bases and J lost 6 bases. Germline lookup yields CDR1 MNHNS and CDR2 SASEGT. CDR3 length equals 14 residues.